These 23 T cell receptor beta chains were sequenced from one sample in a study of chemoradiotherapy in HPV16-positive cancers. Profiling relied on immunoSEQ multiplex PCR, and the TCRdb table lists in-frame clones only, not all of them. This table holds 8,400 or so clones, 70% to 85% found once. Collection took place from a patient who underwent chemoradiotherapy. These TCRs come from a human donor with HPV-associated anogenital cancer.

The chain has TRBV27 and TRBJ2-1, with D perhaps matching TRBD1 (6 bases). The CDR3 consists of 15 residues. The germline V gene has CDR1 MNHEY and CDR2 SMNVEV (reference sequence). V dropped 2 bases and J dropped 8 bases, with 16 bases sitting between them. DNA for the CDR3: TGTGCCAGCAGTTTAAGACAGGTAATGTCGGATGAGCAGTTCTTC. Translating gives CASSLRQVMSDEQFF.

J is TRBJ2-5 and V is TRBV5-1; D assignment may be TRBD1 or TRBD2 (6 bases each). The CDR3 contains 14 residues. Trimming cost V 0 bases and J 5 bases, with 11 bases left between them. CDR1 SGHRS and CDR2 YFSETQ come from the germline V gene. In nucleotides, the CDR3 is TGCGCCAGCAGCTTGGAAGGGGGAGGCGAGACCCAGTACTTC. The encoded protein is CASSLEGGGETQYF.

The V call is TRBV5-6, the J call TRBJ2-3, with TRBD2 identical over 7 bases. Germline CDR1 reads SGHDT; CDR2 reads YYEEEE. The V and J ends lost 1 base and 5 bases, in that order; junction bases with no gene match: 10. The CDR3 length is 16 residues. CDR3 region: CASSLLGRGGGDTQYF. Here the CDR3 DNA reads TGTGCCAGCAGCTTGTTGGGGCGCGGCGGGGGAGATACGCAGTATTTT.

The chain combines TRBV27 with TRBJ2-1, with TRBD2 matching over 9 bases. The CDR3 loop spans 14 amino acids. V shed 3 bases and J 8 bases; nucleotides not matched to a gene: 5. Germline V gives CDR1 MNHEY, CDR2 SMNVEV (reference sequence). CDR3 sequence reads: CASSFARTSDEQFF. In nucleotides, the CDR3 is TGTGCCAGCAGTTTTGCCCGGACTAGCGATGAGCAGTTCTTC.

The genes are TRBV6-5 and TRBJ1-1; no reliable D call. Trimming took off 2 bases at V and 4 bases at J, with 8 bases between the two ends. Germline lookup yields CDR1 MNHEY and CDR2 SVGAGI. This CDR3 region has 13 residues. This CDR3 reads CASSYGMGTEAFF. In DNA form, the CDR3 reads TGTGCCAGCAGTTACGGGATGGGCACTGAAGCTTTCTTT.

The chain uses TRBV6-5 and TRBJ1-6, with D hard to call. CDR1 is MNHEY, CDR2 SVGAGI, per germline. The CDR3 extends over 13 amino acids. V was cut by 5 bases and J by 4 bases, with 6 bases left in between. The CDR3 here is CASSEVYNSPLHF. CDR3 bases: TGTGCCAGCAGTGAGGTGTATAATTCACCCCTCCACTTT.

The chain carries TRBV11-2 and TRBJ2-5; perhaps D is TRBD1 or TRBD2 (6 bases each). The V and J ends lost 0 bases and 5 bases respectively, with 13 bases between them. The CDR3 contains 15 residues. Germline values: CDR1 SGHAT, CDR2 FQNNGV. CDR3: CASSLERGRVETQYF. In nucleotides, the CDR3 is TGTGCCAGCAGCTTAGAACGGGGGCGGGTGGAGACCCAGTACTTC.

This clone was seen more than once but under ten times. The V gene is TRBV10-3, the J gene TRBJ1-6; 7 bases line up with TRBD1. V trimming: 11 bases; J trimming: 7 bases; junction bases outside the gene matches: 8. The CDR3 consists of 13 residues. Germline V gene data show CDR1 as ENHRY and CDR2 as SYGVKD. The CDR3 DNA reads TGTGCCGCGACGGGACAGTCAAATTCACCCCTCCACTTT. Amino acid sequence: CAATGQSNSPLHF.

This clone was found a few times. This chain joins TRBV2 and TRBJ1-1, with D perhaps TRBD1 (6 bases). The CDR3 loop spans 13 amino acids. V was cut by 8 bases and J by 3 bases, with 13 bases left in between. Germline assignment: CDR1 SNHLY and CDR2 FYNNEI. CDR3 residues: CASDGQGHTEAFF. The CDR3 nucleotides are TGTGCCAGCGACGGTCAGGGGCACACTGAAGCTTTCTTT.

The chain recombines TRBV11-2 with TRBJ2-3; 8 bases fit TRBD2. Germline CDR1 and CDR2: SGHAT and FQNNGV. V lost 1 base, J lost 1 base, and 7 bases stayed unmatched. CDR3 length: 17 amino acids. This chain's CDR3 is CASSLVSRGGGTDTQYF. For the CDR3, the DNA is TGTGCCAGCAGCTTAGTGTCCCGGGGGGGAGGCACAGATACGCAGTATTTT.

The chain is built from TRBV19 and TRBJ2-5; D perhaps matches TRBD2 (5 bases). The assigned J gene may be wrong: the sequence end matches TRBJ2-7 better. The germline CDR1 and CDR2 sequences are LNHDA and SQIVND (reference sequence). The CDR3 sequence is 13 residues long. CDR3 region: CASSIGRAYEQYF. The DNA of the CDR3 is TGTGCCAGTAGTATCGGGCGGGCCTACGAGCAGTACTTC.

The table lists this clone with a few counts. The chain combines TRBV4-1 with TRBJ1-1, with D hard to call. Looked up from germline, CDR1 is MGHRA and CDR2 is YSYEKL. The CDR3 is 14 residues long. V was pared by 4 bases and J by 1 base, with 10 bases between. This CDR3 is CASSLSMGNTEAFF. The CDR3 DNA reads TGCGCCAGCAGCCTGTCGATGGGGAACACTGAAGCTTTCTTT.

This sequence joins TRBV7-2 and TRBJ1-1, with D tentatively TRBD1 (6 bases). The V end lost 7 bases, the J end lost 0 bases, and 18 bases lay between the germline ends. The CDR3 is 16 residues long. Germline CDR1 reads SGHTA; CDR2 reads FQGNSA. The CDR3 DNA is TGTGCCAGCACCCCGGTGGGGGGGCGTGTGAACACTGAAGCTTTCTTT. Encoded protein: CASTPVGGRVNTEAFF.

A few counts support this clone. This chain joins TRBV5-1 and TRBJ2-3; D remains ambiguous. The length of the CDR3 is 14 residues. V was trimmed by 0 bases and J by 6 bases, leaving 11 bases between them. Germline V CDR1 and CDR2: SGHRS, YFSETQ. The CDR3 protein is CASSLESNDDTQYF. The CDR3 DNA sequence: TGCGCCAGCAGCTTGGAGTCTAACGATGATACGCAGTATTTT.

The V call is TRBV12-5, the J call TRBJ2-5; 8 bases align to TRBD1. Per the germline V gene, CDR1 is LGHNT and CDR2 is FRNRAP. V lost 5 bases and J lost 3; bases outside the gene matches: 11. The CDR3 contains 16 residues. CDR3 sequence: CASGPGTGTGEETQYF. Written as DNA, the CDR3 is TGTGCTAGTGGTCCGGGAACCGGGACAGGAGAAGAGACCCAGTACTTC.

The CDR3 reads CASSYASGIYYEQYF. The DNA of the CDR3 is TGTGCCAGCAGTTACGCTAGCGGGATATACTACGAGCAGTACTTC. The chain couples TRBV6-5 to TRBJ2-7, with TRBD2 identical over 9 bases. The CDR3 length is 15 residues. Germline values: CDR1 MNHEY, CDR2 SVGAGI. The junction had 5 bases not matched to a gene; V was cut back by 2 bases and J by 3 bases.

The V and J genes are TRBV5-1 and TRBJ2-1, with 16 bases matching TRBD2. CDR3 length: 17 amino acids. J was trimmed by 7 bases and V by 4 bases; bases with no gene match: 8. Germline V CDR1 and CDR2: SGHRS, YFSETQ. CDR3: CASSLKGTSGGGNEQFF. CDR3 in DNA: TGCGCCAGCAGCCTGAAAGGGACTAGCGGGGGGGGGAATGAGCAGTTCTTC.

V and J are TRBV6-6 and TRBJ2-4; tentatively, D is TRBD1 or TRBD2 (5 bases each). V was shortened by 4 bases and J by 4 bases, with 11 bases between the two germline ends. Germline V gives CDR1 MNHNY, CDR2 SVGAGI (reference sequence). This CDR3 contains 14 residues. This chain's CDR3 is CASSSGTGKNIQYF. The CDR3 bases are TGTGCCAGCAGTTCCGGGACGGGGAAAAACATTCAGTACTTC.

In nucleotides, the CDR3 is TGCGCCAGCAGCTTGGCCGACCTACTCTACGAGCAGTACTTC. It is translated as CASSLADLLYEQYF. V and J are TRBV5-1 and TRBJ2-7; D unresolved. Trimming cost V 0 bases and J 3 bases, with 10 bases left between them. CDR1 and CDR2 (germline): SGHRS, YFSETQ. This CDR3 contains 14 residues.

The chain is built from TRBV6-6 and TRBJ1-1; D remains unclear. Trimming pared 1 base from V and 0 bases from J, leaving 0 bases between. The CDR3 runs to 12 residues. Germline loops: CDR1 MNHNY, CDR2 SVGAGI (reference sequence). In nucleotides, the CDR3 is TGTGCCAGCAGTTACTTGAACACTGAAGCTTTCTTT. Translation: CASSYLNTEAFF.

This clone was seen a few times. This CDR3 reads CASSQTARGAHEQYF. CDR3 DNA: TGCGCCAGCAGCCAAACGGCCAGGGGGGCCCACGAGCAGTACTTC. V gene TRBV4-3 combines with J gene TRBJ2-7; possibly TRBD1 for D (7 bases). The V end was cut by 2 bases, the J end by 5 bases, with 16 bases between. CDR3 size: 15 residues. The germline gives CDR1 LGHNA, CDR2 YSLEER.

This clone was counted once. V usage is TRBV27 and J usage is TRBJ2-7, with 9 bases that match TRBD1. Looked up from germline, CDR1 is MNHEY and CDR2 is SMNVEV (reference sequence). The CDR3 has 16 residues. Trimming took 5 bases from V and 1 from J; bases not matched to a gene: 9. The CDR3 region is CASSPIPGQGSYEQYF. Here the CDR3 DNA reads TGTGCCAGCAGTCCCATCCCGGGACAGGGATCCTACGAGCAGTACTTC.

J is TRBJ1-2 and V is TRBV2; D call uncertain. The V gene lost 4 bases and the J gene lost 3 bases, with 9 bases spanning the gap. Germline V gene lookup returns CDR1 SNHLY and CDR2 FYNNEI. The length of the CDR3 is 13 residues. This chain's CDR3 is CASSVRPYYGYTF. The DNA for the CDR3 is TGTGCCAGCAGTGTGCGGCCCTACTATGGCTACACCTTC.